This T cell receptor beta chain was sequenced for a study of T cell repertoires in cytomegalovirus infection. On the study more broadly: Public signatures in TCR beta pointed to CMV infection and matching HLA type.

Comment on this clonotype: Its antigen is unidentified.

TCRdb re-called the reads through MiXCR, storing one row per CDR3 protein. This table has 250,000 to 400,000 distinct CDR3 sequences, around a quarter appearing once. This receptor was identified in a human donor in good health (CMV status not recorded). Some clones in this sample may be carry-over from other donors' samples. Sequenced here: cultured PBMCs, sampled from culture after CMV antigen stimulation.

The CDR3 DNA reads TGTGCCAGTACTTGGACTAGCGTAAATCTAGCCAAAAACATTCAGTACTTC. Protein: CASTWTSVNLAKNIQYF. The chain uses TRBV19 and TRBJ2-4, with 9 bases aligning to TRBD2. The CDR3 has 17 amino acids. Trimming at V came to 7 bases and at J to 0 bases, leaving 10 bases not matched to a gene. From germline, CDR1 is LNHDA and CDR2 SQIVND (reference sequence). The full variable domain, with the rest looked up from reference TRBV19 and TRBJ2-4, is DGGITQSPKYLFRKEGQNVTLSCEQNLNHDAMYWYRQDPGQGLRLIYYSQIVNDFQKGDIAEGYSVSREKKESFPLTVTSAQKNPTAFYLCASTWTSVNLAKNIQYFGAGTRLSVL.